Below, 31 T cell receptor beta chains from the same sample are listed, as sequenced in a study of T-cell memory formation after mild COVID-19. MiXCR, applied by TCRdb to the 5' RACE reads, yields one record per CDR3 protein. Counted here are around 340,000 distinct CDR3 sequences, roughly 13% occurring once; the ten biggest clones make up approximately 22%. Sequencing was carried out using PBMCs or a T cell subset sorted from them (not recorded which). The receptors here all came from a man in his late teens or twenties who had mild COVID-19 (a few samples of this study predate the infection). Cell type and time point are not known.

The chain uses TRBV7-2 and TRBJ2-4; tentatively, D is TRBD1 (7 bases). The CDR3 totals 19 residues. Deletions cut 5 bases from V and 0 bases from J, with 23 bases between. Germline V lookup: CDR1 SGHTA, CDR2 FQGNSA. The CDR3 region has the DNA TGTGCCAGCAGCCCTTCGACAGGGAGGAGGGCCTTAGCCAAAAACATTCAGTACTTC. This codes for CASSPSTGRRALAKNIQYF.

There are a few counts of this clonotype. V and J are TRBV27 and TRBJ1-6, with D maybe TRBD1 (5 bases). The CDR3 totals 14 residues. V lost 11 bases to trimming and J lost 5 bases, with 16 bases between them. Germline values: CDR1 MNHEY, CDR2 SMNVEV (reference sequence). In nucleotides, the CDR3 is TGTGCCGCGGGGGAGCTCCGTGATAATTCACCCCTCCACTTT. It is translated as CAAGELRDNSPLHF.

This clonotype came up a few times. The genes are TRBV9 and TRBJ2-1; 9 nucleotides line up with TRBD2. The CDR3 consists of 16 residues. Germline CDR1 is SGDLS and CDR2 is YYNGEE. With V trimmed by 0 bases and J by 4 bases, 5 bases remained unmatched. CDR3 nucleotides: TGTGCCAGCAGCGTAGAAGATAGCGGGGGTTACAATGAGCAGTTCTTC. It codes for CASSVEDSGGYNEQFF.

J is TRBJ1-1 and V is TRBV19, with D possibly being TRBD1 (5 bases). Looked up from germline, CDR1 is LNHDA and CDR2 is SQIVND (reference sequence). CDR3 length equals 17 residues. V dropped 1 base and J dropped 0 bases, with 15 bases sitting between them. The CDR3 protein is CASSIGLALTVNTEAFF. The CDR3 DNA reads as TGTGCCAGTAGTATAGGTTTGGCCCTGACAGTGAACACTGAAGCTTTCTTT.

There are a few counts of this clonotype. The chain links TRBV7-3 to TRBJ2-3; 8 bases line up with TRBD1. The CDR3 contains 16 residues. J gave up 2 bases and V 5 bases, and 9 bases lay outside the gene matches. The germline CDR1 and CDR2 sequences are SGHTA and FQGTGA. The CDR3 spells CASSPQGVSPTDTQYF. The CDR3 nucleotides read TGTGCCAGCAGCCCACAGGGGGTGTCTCCCACAGATACGCAGTATTTT.

In its sample, this clonotype was seen a few times. The V and J genes are TRBV4-1 and TRBJ1-1; maybe TRBD1 (5 bases). Trimming took 4 bases from V and 1 from J, leaving 10 bases between them. In germline, CDR1 is MGHRA, CDR2 YSYEKL. The CDR3 runs to 14 residues. CDR3 coding DNA: TGCGCCAGCAGCCTGGGACTCTCGAACACTGAAGCTTTCTTT. This encodes CASSLGLSNTEAFF.

The V and J genes are TRBV27 and TRBJ1-2; TRBD1 aligns across 8 bases. This CDR3 is built from 15 residues. The J segment lost 7 bases and the V segment lost 4 bases, leaving 11 bases of the junction unmatched. The germline V gene encodes CDR1 MNHEY and CDR2 SMNVEV (reference sequence). The CDR3 region has the DNA TGTGCCAGCAGTTCCCCGAGCCGGGACAGGTTTGGCTACACCTTC. Its protein is CASSSPSRDRFGYTF.

This chain uses TRBV29-1 with TRBJ2-1; D is possibly TRBD2 (7 bases). The CDR3 extends over 11 amino acids. Germline lookup yields CDR1 SQVTM and CDR2 ANQGSEA. Between the trimmed V and J ends, which lost 6 bases and 9 bases, there was a span of 12 bases. CDR3 sequence reads: CSVRGGSEQFF. CDR3 nucleotides: TGCAGCGTAAGGGGGGGCTCTGAGCAGTTCTTC.

This clonotype came up a few times. The chain recombines TRBV9 with TRBJ2-3; D tentatively reads TRBD1 or TRBD2 (5 bases each). CDR1 is SGDLS, CDR2 YYNGEE, per germline. Trimming took 1 base from V and 2 from J, leaving 8 bases between them. The CDR3 runs 14 residues. DNA of the CDR3: TGTGCCAGCAGCGTAACCGGGGCCACAGATACGCAGTATTTT. It specifies CASSVTGATDTQYF.

This chain joins TRBV29-1 and TRBJ1-5, with D possibly matching TRBD1 (5 bases). Germline CDR1 is SQVTM and CDR2 is ANQGSEA. CDR3 length: 12 amino acids. Trimming removed 7 bases at V and 7 bases at J, with 14 bases between. The CDR3 nucleotides are TGCAGCGCTTCAGGGCCGGAGCAGCCCCAGCATTTT. Translating it yields CSASGPEQPQHF.

The genes are TRBV18 and TRBJ2-3, with TRBD2 matching 9 bases. The CDR3 loop spans 15 amino acids. Germline assignment: CDR1 KGHSH and CDR2 LQKENI. With V trimmed by 3 bases and J by 5 bases, 6 bases remained unmatched. CDR3 bases: TGTGCCAGCTCACCCCGTAGCGGGGGTGGAGATACGCAGTATTTT. Translation: CASSPRSGGGDTQYF.

V usage is TRBV5-1 and J usage is TRBJ2-5; D may be TRBD1 or TRBD2 (5 bases each). The CDR3 has 16 residues. Germline CDR1 SGHRS, CDR2 YFSETQ. V dropped 0 bases and J dropped 4 bases, with 16 bases sitting between them. The CDR3 DNA follows: TGCGCCAGCAGCTTGGGGATTGGCAGGGACGGAGAGACCCAGTACTTC. Amino acid sequence: CASSLGIGRDGETQYF.

This clonotype was found many times. The chain uses TRBV12-3 or TRBV12-4 and TRBJ2-3, with 8 positions matching TRBD2. After removal of 6 bases from V and 3 bases from J, the junction contained 8 bases not matched to a gene. There are 15 residues in the CDR3. CDR3 sequence (DNA): TGTGCCAGCAGGCCCCCGGGACTAGAAACAGATACGCAGTATTTT. The encoded protein is CASRPPGLETDTQYF.

This chain joins TRBV4-3 and TRBJ1-2, with TRBD1 identical over 9 bases. V gave up 3 bases and J gave up 8 bases; unmatched junction bases: 4. Per the germline V gene, CDR1 is LGHNA and CDR2 is YSLEER. The CDR3 is 13 amino acids. The CDR3: CASSQWTGDGYTF. The CDR3 coding sequence is TGCGCCAGCAGCCAGTGGACAGGGGACGGCTACACCTTC.

This chain connects TRBV2 to TRBJ1-1; the match to TRBD1 covers 8 bases. The CDR3 loop spans 15 amino acids. The germline V gene encodes CDR1 SNHLY and CDR2 FYNNEI. Trimming at V came to 6 bases and at J to 2 bases, leaving 8 bases not matched to a gene. The CDR3 DNA is TGTGCCAGCAGGGCTCTACAGGGGGGTAACACTGAAGCTTTCTTT. This translates into CASRALQGGNTEAFF.

The V and J genes are TRBV30 and TRBJ1-1; D possibly corresponds to TRBD1 (6 bases). CDR3 length: 14 residues. Germline lookup yields CDR1 GTSNPN and CDR2 SVGIG (reference sequence). V lost 5 bases to trimming and J lost 6 bases, with 19 bases between them. The DNA of the CDR3 is TGTGCCTGGGGACACAGGGTGAGCCAAGCTGAAGCTTTCTTT. The encoded protein is CAWGHRVSQAEAFF.

The chain carries TRBV6-5 and TRBJ1-1; D may be TRBD1 (6 bases). Germline CDR1 MNHEY, CDR2 SVGAGI. V dropped 6 bases and J dropped 5 bases, with 13 bases sitting between them. The CDR3 covers 13 residues. The CDR3 nucleotides read TGTGCCAGCAGGAGGGGGATAAGTACTGAAGCTTTCTTT. Residues: CASRRGISTEAFF.

This clonotype was observed a handful of times. The V call is TRBV6-6, the J call TRBJ1-1; 8 nucleotides match TRBD1. The germline CDR1 and CDR2 sequences are MNHNY and SVGAGI (reference sequence). There are 14 residues in the CDR3. The junction had 5 bases not matched to a gene; V was cut back by 5 bases and J by 3 bases. This CDR3 is CASSQDRVDTEAFF. In DNA, the CDR3 is TGTGCCAGCAGTCAGGACAGGGTAGACACTGAAGCTTTCTTT.

The rearrangement joins TRBV12-3 or TRBV12-4 to TRBJ1-4; D perhaps matches TRBD1 (5 bases). The CDR3 consists of 14 residues. Trimming shortened V by 3 bases and J by 8 bases, and 13 bases separated the two germline ends. CDR3 region: CASSFGQGSEKLFF. The CDR3 DNA reads as TGTGCCAGCAGTTTCGGGCAGGGAAGCGAAAAACTGTTTTTT.

This clonotype was seen a few times. The chain is built from TRBV7-9 and TRBJ1-5; D gene ambiguous. Trimming removed 1 base at V and 3 bases at J, with 7 bases between. The CDR3 is made up of 14 amino acids. Germline V lookup: CDR1 SEHNR, CDR2 FQNEAQ (reference sequence). The CDR3 region has the DNA TGTGCCAGCAGCTTAGACGACACCAATCAGCCCCAGCATTTT. This encodes CASSLDDTNQPQHF.

The chain recombines TRBV7-9 with TRBJ2-5, with TRBD2 matching 10 bases. Looked up from germline, CDR1 is SEHNR and CDR2 is FQNEAQ (reference sequence). The CDR3 runs to 14 residues. V lost 8 bases to trimming and J lost 5 bases; unmatched junction nucleotides: 8. The CDR3 region is CASSLAGGWETQYF. DNA for the CDR3: TGTGCCAGCTCCTTAGCGGGGGGCTGGGAGACCCAGTACTTC.

The table lists this clonotype with many counts. The gene calls are TRBV9 and TRBJ1-2; 8 bases map to TRBD1. Trimming took 4 bases from V and 1 from J; bases not matched to a gene: 6. CDR3 size: 15 residues. Germline values: CDR1 SGDLS, CDR2 YYNGEE. DNA for the CDR3: TGTGCCAGCAGCCAAGGGACAGGTGGTAACTATGGCTACACCTTC. It specifies CASSQGTGGNYGYTF.

This clonotype showed up just a few times. The V gene is TRBV14, the J gene TRBJ1-4; the D is unclear. Trimming took off 4 bases at V and 7 bases at J, with 10 bases between the two ends. This CDR3 contains 13 residues. Per germline, CDR1 SGHDN and CDR2 FVKESK. The CDR3, as DNA: TGTGCCAGCAGCCCAAACCGCGGTGAAAAACTGTTTTTT. This translates into CASSPNRGEKLFF. The full variable domain, completed using reference TRBV14 and TRBJ1-4, is EAGVTQFPSHSVIEKGQTVTLRCDPISGHDNLYWYRRVMGKEIKFLLHFVKESKQDESGMPNNRFLAERTGGTYSTLKVQPAELEDSGVYFCASSPNRGEKLFFGSGTQLSVL.

This clonotype was detected only a few times. CDR3 amino acids: CSVSGIPEAFF. The CDR3 region has the DNA TGCAGTGTGTCGGGTATCCCTGAAGCTTTCTTT. The chain is built from TRBV20-1 and TRBJ1-1; D gene unclear. V was clipped by 7 bases and J by 6 bases, with 12 bases between them. The germline V gene has CDR1 DFQATT and CDR2 SNEGSKA (reference sequence). The CDR3 covers 11 residues.

V and J are TRBV29-1 and TRBJ1-5; no firm D call. This CDR3 has 12 amino acids. V lost 6 bases and J 5 bases, leaving 11 bases between the germline ends. CDR1 SQVTM and CDR2 ANQGSEA come from the germline V gene. The CDR3 DNA reads as TGCAGCGTAAGGGAAGTTGATCAGCCCCAGCATTTT. Residues: CSVREVDQPQHF.

This clonotype was seen at least ten times. This sequence joins TRBV12-5 and TRBJ1-3; D is undetermined. V dropped 6 bases and J dropped 0 bases, with 6 bases sitting between them. Germline CDR1 is LGHNT and CDR2 is FRNRAP. The CDR3 runs 13 residues. CDR3 protein: CASGGSSGNTIYF. The CDR3 nucleotides read TGTGCTAGTGGCGGGAGCTCTGGAAACACCATATATTTT.

In DNA, the CDR3 is TGTGCCAGCAGCCTGACTAGCGGGGGGACGAGGGAGACCCAGTACTTC. Amino acids: CASSLTSGGTRETQYF. This chain links TRBV7-6 with TRBJ2-5, with 13 positions matching TRBD2. CDR1 SGHVS and CDR2 FNYEAQ come from the germline V gene. The CDR3 extends over 16 amino acids. J lost 5 bases, V lost 5 bases, and 8 bases had no gene match.

The gene calls are TRBV2 and TRBJ2-4; 7 nucleotides line up with TRBD1. Per germline, CDR1 SNHLY and CDR2 FYNNEI. V lost 7 bases and J lost 6; bases outside the gene matches: 9. This CDR3 region has 14 residues. CDR3 sequence: CASTVLQGVNIQYF. The CDR3 bases are TGTGCCAGCACCGTTCTCCAGGGGGTAAACATTCAGTACTTC.

The gene calls are TRBV27 and TRBJ2-3; 10 nucleotides line up with TRBD2. There are 16 residues in the CDR3. Germline V lookup: CDR1 MNHEY, CDR2 SMNVEV (reference sequence). V gave up 0 bases and J gave up 1 base; unmatched junction bases: 1. The CDR3 here is CASSLSLAGGTDTQYF. In DNA, the CDR3 is TGTGCCAGCAGTTTATCGCTAGCGGGGGGCACAGATACGCAGTATTTT.

The chain recombines TRBV5-1 with TRBJ2-3; TRBD2 matches at 14 bases. The CDR3 is 15 amino acids. Germline trimming cut 4 bases from V and 8 bases from J; bases unmatched to any gene: 6. Germline V gene sequence: CDR1 SGHRS, CDR2 YFSETQ. CDR3 bases: TGCGCCAGCAGCCTTCGGACTAGCGGGGGGTTTACGCAGTATTTT. Its protein is CASSLRTSGGFTQYF.

This clonotype was seen more than once but under ten times. This chain joins TRBV4-1 and TRBJ2-5; D call uncertain. In germline, CDR1 is MGHRA, CDR2 YSYEKL. This CDR3 spans 16 amino acids. V was clipped by 4 bases and J by 2 bases, with 17 bases between them. For the CDR3, the DNA is TGCGCCAGCAGCCCAGTGGCTATACGGTTGCAAGAGACCCAGTACTTC. Encoded protein: CASSPVAIRLQETQYF.